This TCR beta chain was identified during a study of T cells in Graves' hyperthyroidism and ophthalmopathy. General study points: Ophthalmopathy could be told apart from stable hyperthyroidism with a 13 V-J model.

Patients aged 18 to 65 had newly diagnosed hyperthyroidism of under 2 months' duration. Exclusion of patients followed from uncontrolled infection, other autoimmune disease, pregnancy or lactation. Based on clinical symptoms, serum thyroxine and TRAb, thyroid ultrasound and orbital computed tomography, diagnoses were reached. As regards this clonotype: The antigen remains undetermined.

The CDR3 is 13 residues long. Per germline, CDR1 KGHDR and CDR2 SFDVKD. Trimming left V 7 bases short and J 9 bases short, with 15 bases between. Amplified TCR beta CDR3 regions came from RNA transcripts. With the HTBI primer set, the TCR CDR3 went through a first round of RT-PCR. TCRdb processed the multiplex PCR reads anew with MiXCR; each CDR3 protein has one entry. This repertoire shows approximately 360,000 distinct CDR3 sequences, around 25% found once; its top ten account for roughly 80%. The chain joins TRBV24-1 to TRBJ2-1, with D perhaps matching TRBD1 (5 bases). Material for sequencing was blood. The sequence was obtained from a man aged 50 to 60 with Graves' hyperthyroidism. The CDR3 DNA reads TGTGCCACCAGGGGGCCCAGCAGCAGTGAGCAGTTCTTC. Translation: CATRGPSSSEQFF.